The next 7 T cell receptor beta chains were all read from a single sample in a study of cytomegalovirus exposure and HLA in healthy donors. This PCR relied on a set of 60 Vbeta primers and 13 Jbeta primers. TCRdb keeps only in-frame clones here, not all; method: immunoSEQ multiplex PCR. This sample has about 140,000 clones, with around 90% found just once. The source material was PBMCs. The receptors were sampled from a woman in her thirties or forties in good health and CMV-seronegative.

This chain connects TRBV4-1 to TRBJ2-1, with TRBD2 matching over 12 bases. The CDR3 has 17 residues. V dropped 5 bases and J dropped 6; count of bases not matched to a gene: 11. The germline V gene encodes CDR1 MGHRA and CDR2 YSYEKL. The CDR3 bases are TGCGCCAGCAGCTTTTTGCGACTAGCGGGAGCAATCAATGAGCAGTTCTTC. Its protein product is CASSFLRLAGAINEQFF.

The V and J genes are TRBV27 and TRBJ2-1, with 8 bases matching TRBD1. Germline CDR1 is MNHEY and CDR2 is SMNVEV (reference sequence). CDR3 length: 15 residues. With 4 bases clipped from V and 4 bases from J, the junction kept 6 bases outside the gene matches. The chain's CDR3 is CASSSTGTGYNEQFF. DNA for the CDR3: TGTGCCAGCAGTTCCACCGGGACAGGATACAATGAGCAGTTCTTC.

The rearrangement joins TRBV11-2 to TRBJ2-1; tentative D call: TRBD2 (6 bases). Germline V gives CDR1 SGHAT, CDR2 FQNNGV. This CDR3 contains 15 residues. With 2 bases removed from V and 5 bases from J, the gap between germline ends came to 13 bases. CDR3 in amino acids: CASSLRLRGHNEQFF. In DNA, the CDR3 is TGTGCCAGCAGCTTACGGTTGCGGGGCCACAATGAGCAGTTCTTC.

V usage is TRBV11-3 and J usage is TRBJ2-1; TRBD2 matches 9 bases. The CDR3 has 17 residues. After removal of 4 bases from V and 7 bases from J, the junction contained 14 bases not matched to a gene. CDR1 and CDR2 (germline): SGHNT, YENEEA. CDR3 DNA: TGTGCCAGCAGCTATAGACGGCTAGCGGGGAGGTCTAATGAGCAGTTCTTC. This sequence encodes CASSYRRLAGRSNEQFF.

J is TRBJ2-1 and V is TRBV7-9, with D hard to call. The CDR3 has 14 residues. Trimming took off 7 bases at V and 0 bases at J, with 10 bases between the two ends. CDR1 SEHNR and CDR2 FQNEAQ come from the germline V gene (reference sequence). CDR3 nucleotides: TGTGCCAGCACTAGGATGAGCTCCTACAATGAGCAGTTCTTC. It yields the protein CASTRMSSYNEQFF.

The chain joins TRBV6-5 to TRBJ1-4, with a possible D match to TRBD1 (6 bases). The CDR3 has 14 amino acids. Germline V gives CDR1 MNHEY, CDR2 SVGAGI. V was shortened by 5 bases and J by 8 bases, with 15 bases between the two germline ends. CDR3 sequence: CASSAEGGGEKLFF. The CDR3 DNA reads as TGTGCCAGCAGTGCTGAGGGCGGGGGCGAAAAACTGTTTTTT.

The chain joins TRBV7-9 to TRBJ2-5; 16 nucleotides line up with TRBD2. This CDR3 is 17 amino acids long. Germline V gene data show CDR1 as SEHNR and CDR2 as FQNEAQ (reference sequence). V was pared by 5 bases and J by 3 bases, with 6 bases of the junction left unmatched. The CDR3 reads CASSPGTSGRVEETQYF. DNA of the CDR3: TGTGCCAGCAGCCCCGGGACTAGCGGGAGGGTGGAAGAGACCCAGTACTTC.